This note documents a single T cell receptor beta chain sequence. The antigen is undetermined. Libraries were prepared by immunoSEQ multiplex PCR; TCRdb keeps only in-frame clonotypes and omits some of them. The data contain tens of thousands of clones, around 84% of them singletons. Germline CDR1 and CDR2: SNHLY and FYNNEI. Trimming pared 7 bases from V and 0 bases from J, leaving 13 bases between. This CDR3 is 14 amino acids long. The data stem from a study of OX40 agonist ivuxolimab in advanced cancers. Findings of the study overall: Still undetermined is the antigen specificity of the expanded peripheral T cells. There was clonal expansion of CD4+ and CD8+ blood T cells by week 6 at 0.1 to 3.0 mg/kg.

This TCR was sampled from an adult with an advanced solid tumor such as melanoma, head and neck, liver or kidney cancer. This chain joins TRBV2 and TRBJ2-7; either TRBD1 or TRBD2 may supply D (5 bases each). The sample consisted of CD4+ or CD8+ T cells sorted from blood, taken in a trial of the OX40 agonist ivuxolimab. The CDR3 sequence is CASTEGWFSYEQYF. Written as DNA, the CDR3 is TGTGCCAGCACCGAGGGGTGGTTCTCCTACGAGCAGTACTTC.